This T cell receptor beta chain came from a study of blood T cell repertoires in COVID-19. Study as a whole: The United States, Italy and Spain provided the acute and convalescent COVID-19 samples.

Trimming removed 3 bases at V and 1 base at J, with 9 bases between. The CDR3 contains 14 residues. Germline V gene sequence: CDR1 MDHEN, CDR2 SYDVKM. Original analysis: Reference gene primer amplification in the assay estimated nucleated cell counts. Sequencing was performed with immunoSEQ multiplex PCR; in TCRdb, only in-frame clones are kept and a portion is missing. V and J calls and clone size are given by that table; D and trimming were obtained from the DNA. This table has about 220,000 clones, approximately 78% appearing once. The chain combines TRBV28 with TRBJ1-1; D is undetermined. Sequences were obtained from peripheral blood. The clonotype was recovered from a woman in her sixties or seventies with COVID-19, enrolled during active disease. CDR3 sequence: CASSLGLRNTEAFF. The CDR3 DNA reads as TGTGCCAGCAGTTTGGGCCTTAGGAACACTGAAGCTTTCTTT.